Listed here is a single TCR beta chain. The CDR3 has 15 amino acids. V trimming: 6 bases; J trimming: 6 bases; junction bases outside the gene matches: 5. The sample comes from a study of T cells after yellow fever vaccination. A single record per CDR3 protein comes from TCRdb applying MiXCR to the 5' RACE reads. The table has some 260,000 distinct CDR3 sequences, approximately 5.2% seen once. The origin of this receptor is a man between 18 and 29 years old who received the YFV17D yellow fever vaccine. Sequenced here: CD4+ T cells sorted from PBMCs, sampled on the day of the yellow fever booster vaccination. The chain couples TRBV12-3 or TRBV12-4 to TRBJ1-6, with 10 bases fitting TRBD1. The CDR3: CASSTRDRGNSPLHF. The CDR3 DNA is TGTGCCAGCAGCACCCGGGACAGGGGTAATTCACCCCTCCACTTT.